This TCR beta chain was sequenced for a study of T cells in Graves' hyperthyroidism and ophthalmopathy. Each diagnosis drew on symptoms, thyroxine, TRAb, thyroid ultrasound and orbital computed tomography findings. This sample holds PBMCs from less than 11 ml fresh peripheral blood. The germline V and J ends were trimmed by 7 bases and 8 bases, with 11 bases remaining between them. Germline-derived CDR1 and CDR2 are SQVTM and ANQGSEA. This CDR3 comprises 10 residues. This clonotype occurred many times. Amplification yielded TCR beta CDR3 regions, with RNA transcripts as the source. Researchers ran a first-round RT-PCR on the TCR CDR3 using the HTBI primer set. TCRdb itself ran the multiplex PCR reads through MiXCR, one entry per CDR3 protein. The table lists about 410,000 distinct CDR3 sequences, roughly 14% of them singletons.

The rearrangement uses TRBV29-1 and TRBJ1-1; tentative D call: TRBD1 (6 bases). Sequencing used blood. The origin of this receptor is a man between 18 and 29 years old with Graves' ophthalmopathy. CDR3 region: CSAQGAEAFF. The CDR3 DNA is TGCAGCGCACAGGGTGCCGAAGCTTTCTTT.